The sequence of this T cell receptor (beta chain) was determined in a study of Ad26.COV2.S vaccination and SARS-CoV-2 variants. Overall study results and limits: Considerable breadth of spike-specific CD8+ and CD4+ T cell responses has reportedly been documented following vaccination.

The data were produced by immunoSEQ multiplex PCR, yet TCRdb's version contains in-frame clones alone and is incomplete. The sample has more than 400,000 clones, less than 95% seen once. Documented treatment: roughly 20 received Ad26.COV2.S at low or high dose, single or two shots; roughly five received placebo; per-sample allocation not given. The samples date from day 63 after the first vaccine or placebo injection. The study used a vaccine consisting of an Ad26 vector that expressed Wuhan-strain SARS-CoV-2 spike. Germline values: CDR1 SGDLS, CDR2 YYNGEE. V was pared by 4 bases and J by 3 bases, with 11 bases of the junction left unmatched. CDR3 length equals 16 residues. About this clone itself: Antigen specificity is unknown.

The rearrangement links TRBV9 to TRBJ2-7; TRBD2 aligns across 9 bases. The sample was peripheral blood, taken in a trial of Ad26.COV2.S vaccine versus placebo. The TCR sequence derives from a person aged 18-60 years who received the Ad26.COV2.S COVID-19 vaccine or a placebo. The chain's CDR3 is CASSLTAGGNIYEQYF. The CDR3 DNA is TGTGCCAGCAGCCTCACAGCGGGAGGCAATATCTACGAGCAGTACTTC.